The 21 T cell receptor beta chains below come from one sample, sequenced in a study of cytomegalovirus exposure and HLA in healthy donors. Primers: 60 Vbeta forward and 13 Jbeta reverse. The method was immunoSEQ multiplex PCR; TCRdb's version includes in-frame clones alone and lacks a portion of them. The repertoire holds 100,000 to 150,000 clones, 70% to 80% seen once, with around 3.6% in the top ten. Material: PBMCs. These receptors originate from a young man in good health and CMV-seronegative.

The chain has TRBV5-1 and TRBJ2-7; the match to TRBD1 covers 8 bases. This CDR3 contains 16 residues. Per the germline V gene, CDR1 is SGHRS and CDR2 is YFSETQ. The V gene end was trimmed by 4 bases and the J gene end by 0 bases; junction bases not matched to a gene: 9. CDR3 nucleotides: TGCGCCAGCAGCCCGGCCGGACAGGGCCTCTCCTACGAGCAGTACTTC. Its translation: CASSPAGQGLSYEQYF.

This clone appeared once. The rearrangement joins TRBV7-8 to TRBJ1-6, with a possible D match to TRBD1 (6 bases). The CDR3 contains 18 residues. Germline CDR1 reads SGHVS; CDR2 reads FQNEAQ. V lost 3 bases to trimming and J lost 4 bases, with 19 bases between them. The chain's CDR3 is CASSLSGQGRAYNSPLHF. For the CDR3, the DNA is TGTGCCAGCAGCTTGTCTGGGCAGGGGAGGGCTTATAATTCACCCCTCCACTTT.

The chain couples TRBV5-1 to TRBJ2-3; TRBD2 matches at 7 bases. CDR3 size: 14 residues. Germline trimming cut 0 bases from V and 5 bases from J; bases unmatched to any gene: 3. CDR1 is SGHRS and CDR2 is YFSETQ in the germline V gene. CDR3: CASSLGSGGDTQYF. DNA for the CDR3: TGCGCCAGCAGCTTGGGGTCGGGGGGAGATACGCAGTATTTT.

CDR3 DNA: TGTGCCAGCAGTTGGGACACTACAATGAATCAGCCCCAGCATTTT. As protein: CASSWDTTMNQPQHF. The chain is built from TRBV2 and TRBJ1-5; D is possibly TRBD1 (6 bases). CDR1 SNHLY and CDR2 FYNNEI come from the germline V gene. There are 15 residues in the CDR3. The V end was cut by 5 bases, the J end by 4 bases, with 15 bases between.

The chain joins TRBV18 to TRBJ2-1; D gene ambiguous. The CDR3 length is 13 residues. CDR1 KGHSH and CDR2 LQKENI come from the germline V gene. Between the trimmed V and J ends, which lost 5 bases and 0 bases, there was a span of 5 bases. Here the CDR3 reads CASSESSYNEQFF. The CDR3 DNA sequence: TGTGCCAGCTCAGAGAGCTCCTACAATGAGCAGTTCTTC.

The CDR3 bases are TGTGCCAGCAGCTTACGAGCCGGGTACGAGCAGTACTTC. Its protein is CASSLRAGYEQYF. V and J are TRBV11-2 and TRBJ2-7; D is uncertain. CDR3 length equals 13 residues. The germline V gene encodes CDR1 SGHAT and CDR2 FQNNGV. Deletions cut 2 bases from V and 4 bases from J, with 9 bases between.

The chain links TRBV7-2 to TRBJ1-5; a weak D match, TRBD1 (6 bases). The V gene lost 2 bases and the J gene lost 7 bases, with 15 bases spanning the gap. Germline V gives CDR1 SGHTA, CDR2 FQGNSA. The CDR3 has 15 amino acids. The chain's CDR3 is CASSLTRTASQPQHF. The CDR3 bases are TGTGCCAGCAGCTTAACCCGGACAGCCAGCCAGCCCCAGCATTTT.

The chain employs TRBV9 and TRBJ2-1; a weak D match, TRBD2 (6 bases). Looked up from germline, CDR1 is SGDLS and CDR2 is YYNGEE. Trimming took 4 bases from V and 9 from J, leaving 23 bases between them. This CDR3 spans 16 amino acids. CDR3 residues: CASSPLGGIPGGEQFF. CDR3 in DNA: TGTGCCAGCAGCCCACTGGGCGGAATTCCCGGGGGTGAGCAGTTCTTC.

V and J are TRBV5-5 and TRBJ1-4; the match to TRBD1 covers 7 bases. This CDR3 is built from 15 residues. Losses at the gene ends were 4 bases for V and 8 bases for J; bases not matched to a gene: 11. Per the germline V gene, CDR1 is SGHKS and CDR2 is YYEKEE (reference sequence). Here the CDR3 DNA reads TGTGCCAGCAGCCCGGAGGACAGGACGGAGGAAAAACTGTTTTTT. Translation gives CASSPEDRTEEKLFF.

This clone was seen just once. V and J are TRBV5-8 and TRBJ2-7, with D unclear. The ends were cut back, 9 bases at V and 1 base at J, with 14 bases in the middle. The CDR3 loop spans 13 amino acids. Per the germline V gene, CDR1 is SGHTS and CDR2 is YDEGEE. CDR3 loop: CATYFPASYEQYF. CDR3 coding DNA: TGTGCCACCTATTTCCCTGCGTCCTACGAGCAGTACTTC.

This clone was seen more than once but under ten times. The genes are TRBV6-5 and TRBJ2-7; 7 positions match TRBD2. With V trimmed by 0 bases and J by 4 bases, 9 bases remained unmatched. CDR1 is MNHEY and CDR2 is SVGAGI in the germline V gene. The CDR3 is 16 residues long. CDR3 bases: TGTGCCAGCAGTTACTCGTCAGCGGGGATTAATTACGAGCAGTACTTC. It codes for CASSYSSAGINYEQYF.

This chain uses TRBV29-1 with TRBJ1-2, with 8 bases identical to TRBD1. The CDR3 contains 14 residues. J gave up 5 bases and V 3 bases, and 8 bases lay outside the gene matches. Germline-derived CDR1 and CDR2 are SQVTM and ANQGSEA. Here the CDR3 reads CSVDLGRGLYGYTF. Written as DNA, the CDR3 is TGCAGCGTTGATCTAGGCAGGGGGCTGTATGGCTACACCTTC.

The chain is built from TRBV18 and TRBJ2-5; D perhaps matches TRBD1 (6 bases). Trimming removed 3 bases at V and 5 bases at J, with 16 bases between. CDR3 length: 15 amino acids. Germline values: CDR1 KGHSH, CDR2 LQKENI. The CDR3 protein is CASSPRTEGLETQYF. In DNA, the CDR3 is TGTGCCAGCTCACCCCGGACAGAGGGGCTGGAGACCCAGTACTTC.

This chain joins TRBV27 and TRBJ1-2; D is undetermined. CDR3 length: 17 amino acids. V was pared by 4 bases and J by 1 base, with 19 bases between. Germline V CDR1 and CDR2: MNHEY, SMNVEV (reference sequence). CDR3 nucleotide sequence: TGTGCCAGCAGTTCCCTCCGTGGAGAGATACTTAACTATGGCTACACCTTC. Translating gives CASSSLRGEILNYGYTF.

V gene TRBV25-1 combines with J gene TRBJ1-2, with D possibly matching TRBD1 (6 bases). Germline values: CDR1 MGHDK, CDR2 SYGVNS. This CDR3 has 15 residues. With 3 bases removed from V and 0 bases from J, the gap between germline ends came to 11 bases. The CDR3, as DNA: TGTGCCAGCAGTGAGTCCCGGGACACTAACTATGGCTACACCTTC. Translation gives CASSESRDTNYGYTF.

This chain joins TRBV5-1 and TRBJ2-3; possibly TRBD2 for D (5 bases). The CDR3 loop spans 16 amino acids. Germline CDR1 reads SGHRS; CDR2 reads YFSETQ. V lost 0 bases to trimming and J lost 3 bases, with 14 bases between them. The CDR3 sequence is CASSLGGGRGTDTQYF. The DNA of the CDR3 is TGCGCCAGCAGCTTGGGAGGAGGAAGAGGAACAGATACGCAGTATTTT.

This sequence joins TRBV28 and TRBJ1-5; tentatively, D is TRBD1 (5 bases). The V and J ends lost 9 bases and 6 bases respectively, with 9 bases between them. Germline CDR1 reads MDHEN; CDR2 reads SYDVKM. The CDR3 covers 11 residues. CDR3 amino acids: CASRGGQPQHF. The CDR3 coding sequence is TGTGCCAGTAGGGGAGGTCAGCCCCAGCATTTT.

The V gene is TRBV30, the J gene TRBJ1-5; D perhaps matches TRBD1 (5 bases). From germline, CDR1 is GTSNPN and CDR2 SVGIG (reference sequence). Trimming cost V 1 base and J 3 bases, with 13 bases left between them. This CDR3 comprises 15 residues. CDR3 amino acids: CAWSGRQILNQPQHF. CDR3 coding DNA: TGTGCCTGGAGTGGCCGACAGATACTCAATCAGCCCCAGCATTTT.

The chain is built from TRBV5-1 and TRBJ2-1; D is unclear. Trimming removed 5 bases at V and 0 bases at J, with 6 bases between. Looked up from germline, CDR1 is SGHRS and CDR2 is YFSETQ. There are 13 residues in the CDR3. The CDR3, as DNA: TGCGCCAGCAGTTACAGCTCCTACAATGAGCAGTTCTTC. Protein product: CASSYSSYNEQFF.

CDR3 residues: CASSEGQLRSPLHF. The CDR3 DNA reads TGTGCCAGCAGTGAGGGACAATTAAGGTCACCCCTCCACTTT. This chain links TRBV2 with TRBJ1-6; a weak D match, TRBD1 (6 bases). The CDR3 spans 14 residues. Trimming took 3 bases from V and 10 from J, leaving 13 bases between them. CDR1 is SNHLY and CDR2 is FYNNEI in the germline V gene.

The chain couples TRBV28 to TRBJ1-1, with 9 bases lining up with TRBD1. There are 15 residues in the CDR3. Losses at the gene ends were 5 bases for V and 7 bases for J; bases not matched to a gene: 11. CDR1 MDHEN and CDR2 SYDVKM come from the germline V gene. In DNA form, the CDR3 reads TGTGCCAGCAGTCCCTCCACAGGGGGCGCGTTTGAAGCTTTCTTT. This gives the protein CASSPSTGGAFEAFF.